This TCR beta chain is from a study of blood T cell repertoires in COVID-19. Looking at the study overall: Samples of COVID-19 (acute and convalescent) were obtained from the United States, Italy and Spain. PBMCs, B-cell-depleted T cells, or T cells provided the cDNA or gDNA that made up the material.

This CDR3 is built from 14 residues. The V gene's germline CDR1 is SQVTM and CDR2 ANQGSEA. V dropped 7 bases and J dropped 2 bases, with 17 bases sitting between them. In the original workflow: Estimation of nucleated cell counts relied on the amplification of reference gene primers. Sequencing used immunoSEQ multiplex PCR; TCRdb keeps in-frame clones, though not all of them. The V and J calls and clone size are taken from that table; D and trimming were inferred from the DNA. Among under 140,000 clones listed, approximately 85% were seen once. The source material was peripheral blood. The sequence derives from a woman aged 60-75 years with acute or convalescent COVID-19. The J gene is TRBJ1-1, the V gene TRBV29-1; possibly TRBD1 for D (5 bases). CDR3 loop: CSATLGGGNTEAFF. The CDR3 bases are TGCAGCGCCACCCTTGGGGGAGGAAACACTGAAGCTTTCTTT. The complete variable domain, with remaining parts taken from reference TRBV29-1 and TRBJ1-1, reads SAVISQKPSRDICQRGTSLTIQCQVDSQVTMMFWYRQQPGQSLTLIATANQGSEATYESGFVIDKFPISRPNLTFSTLTVSNMSPEDSSIYLCSATLGGGNTEAFFGQGTRLTVV.